This T cell receptor (beta chain) was recovered during a study of early T cells in non-severe SARS-CoV-2 infection. Whole-study context: Sequencing used unsorted whole-blood bulk RNA, so chains lack pairing. Study-wide points: VDJdb matching skewed toward anti-spike CD8 responses, missing private and CD4 specificities.

Per the germline V gene, CDR1 is SGHTA and CDR2 is FQGNSA. This CDR3 region has 15 residues. Germline trimming cut 6 bases from V and 7 bases from J; bases unmatched to any gene: 7. Individual cDNA molecules carried attached unique molecular identifiers. TCRdb reanalysed the 5' RACE reads using MiXCR and keeps one entry per CDR3 protein. The data contain 56,000 or so distinct CDR3 sequences, approximately 15% of them singletons. Comments on this clonotype: The target antigen is unknown.

The sequence was obtained from an adult who was a healthcare worker with PCR-confirmed SARS-CoV-2 infection or an uninfected control (not recorded which). The chain recombines TRBV7-2 with TRBJ2-1; 12 nucleotides match TRBD2. Source: whole blood, taken at baseline. This CDR3 reads CASRQTSGSINEQFF. As DNA, the CDR3 is TGTGCCAGCAGACAGACTAGCGGGAGCATAAATGAGCAGTTCTTC.